The rows below give T cell receptor beta chains drawn from one sample of a study of lymphopenia after photon versus proton radiotherapy. Produced via immunoSEQ multiplex PCR; TCRdb's table is partial and in-frame only. Seen here are 20,000 to 25,000 clones, around 85% observed once, and the top ten hold roughly a sixth. This specimen was peripheral blood, taken from a patient treated with photon-based radiotherapy. These TCRs come from a man aged 55 to 70 with pancreatic cancer. CDR3s include the opening cysteine and the closing phenylalanine or tryptophan. The D gene is left open where the match is weak. Clone size is stated in some rows and not others, as once, few, many or a class when expanded.

TRBJ1-3,TRBD1,.,TRBV11-3,TGTGCCAGCAGCCGACGACAGGGTGAGTCTGGAAACACCATATATTTT,CASSRRQGESGNTIYF
TRBJ2-6,TRBD1,.,TRBV7-9,TGTGCCAGCAGCTTAGGGATAGATTACAGGGGGCGTGGGGCCAACGTCCTGACTTTC,CASSLGIDYRGRGANVLTF
TRBJ1-1,TRBD1,.,TRBV27,TGTGCCAGCAGTTTAATATGGGACAGGGGCTCACACAACACTGAAGCTTTCTTT,CASSLIWDRGSHNTEAFF
TRBJ1-5,.,.,TRBV6-1,TGTGCCAGCAGTGACTGGGTTAGCAATCAGCCCCAGCATTTT,CASSDWVSNQPQHF
TRBJ2-1,TRBD2,few,TRBV9,TGTGCCAGCAGCCGAAGTGGACTAGCTCAGAATGAGCAGTTCTTC,CASSRSGLAQNEQFF
TRBJ2-1,.,medium-sized,TRBV6-5,TGTGCCAGCAGTGCAGACTACTGGGACAATGAGCAGTTCTTC,CASSADYWDNEQFF
TRBJ1-2,.,.,TRBV7-9,TGTGCCAGCAGCTTAGTAGGTTTAGCTAACTATGGCTACACCTTC,CASSLVGLANYGYTF
TRBJ2-1,.,.,TRBV4-1,TGCGCCAGCAGCCCTACCCTAGCGACTGCCTACAATGAGCAGTTCTTC,CASSPTLATAYNEQFF
TRBJ1-2,TRBD1,.,TRBV30,TGTGCCTGGACCAAAGACAGGGGATATGGCTACACCTTC,CAWTKDRGYGYTF
TRBJ2-3,TRBD1,.,TRBV5-1,TGCGCCAGCAGCTTGAGCAAGGGGGCCGCAGATACGCAGTATTTT,CASSLSKGAADTQYF
TRBJ1-5,.,.,TRBV6-6,TGTGCCAGCAGCAACCGGGACACTTGGATCAATCAGCCCCAGCATTTT,CASSNRDTWINQPQHF
TRBJ1-2,.,.,TRBV30,TGTGCCTCCAGTGTGGAAAACTATGGCTACACCTTC,CASSVENYGYTF
TRBJ1-6,.,few,TRBV5-4,TGTGCCAGCAGCTTGTCGGCTCCGGGTTCACCCCTCCACTTT,CASSLSAPGSPLHF
TRBJ1-2,TRBD1,.,TRBV19,TGTGCCAGCCTGGGACAGAAGAACCCACGGGACTATGGCTACACCTTC,CASLGQKNPRDYGYTF
TRBJ2-3,.,few,TRBV9,TGTGCCAGCAGCGTACCCGATCCATTTAGCACAGATACGCAGTATTTT,CASSVPDPFSTDTQYF
TRBJ1-1,.,.,TRBV6-1,TGTGCCAGCAGCTCCCGGGGCATTACTTATGAAGCTTTCTTT,CASSSRGITYEAFF
TRBJ2-7,.,few,TRBV10-3,TGTGCCATCAGTGGGGGAGGACAGTCCCGTCCCTACGAGCAGTACTTC,CAISGGGQSRPYEQYF
TRBJ2-7,.,few,TRBV4-2,TGTGCCAGCAGCCAAGTAGGGGTCAACGTCCACGAGCAGTACTTC,CASSQVGVNVHEQYF
TRBJ2-2,.,.,TRBV9,TGTGCCAGCAGCAGACTGGGGGACGGGGAGCTGTTTTTT,CASSRLGDGELFF
TRBJ1-1,TRBD1,.,TRBV5-1,TGCGCCTCCCGTGCCACCCTCCGGGACAGGGGCTGGGGCACTGAAGCTTTCTTT,CASRATLRDRGWGTEAFF
TRBJ2-4,TRBD1,.,TRBV7-2,TGTGCCAGCAGCTGGGTGGGACAGGGGAAAAACATTCAGTACTTC,CASSWVGQGKNIQYF
TRBJ2-5,.,few,TRBV7-8,TGTGCCAGCAGCTTATTCCCAGGGAAAGAGACCCAGTACTTC,CASSLFPGKETQYF
TRBJ1-1,.,.,TRBV19,TGTGCCAGTAGTATTGGGCAGGGAAGGACTGAAGCTTTCTTT,CASSIGQGRTEAFF
TRBJ1-2,TRBD1,.,TRBV30,TGTGCCTGGGCCTCGACAGGGGGCATGAGGGGCTACACCTTC,CAWASTGGMRGYTF
TRBJ1-2,.,.,TRBV19,TGTGCCAGTAGTTACATGGGGTATGGCTACACCTTC,CASSYMGYGYTF
TRBJ2-3,.,.,TRBV7-3,TGTGCCAGCGGCCCCCGGGGTGATACGCAGTATTTT,CASGPRGDTQYF
TRBJ1-3,.,.,TRBV7-2,TGTGCCAGCAGCTCCCAGACAGGAGCTGGAAACACCATATATTTT,CASSSQTGAGNTIYF
TRBJ2-2,TRBD1,.,TRBV29-1,TGCAGCGTTGACTGGACAGGGAACACCGGGGAGCTGTTTTTT,CSVDWTGNTGELFF
TRBJ2-4,.,.,TRBV2,TGTGCCAGCAGTGAAGCGCTTCAGCTCTTTGAAAACATTCAGTACTTC,CASSEALQLFENIQYF
TRBJ1-2,.,.,TRBV19,TGTGCCAGTAGTATAGCCAGGGGAGGGCCCTATGGCTACACCTTC,CASSIARGGPYGYTF
TRBJ2-7,.,.,TRBV5-5,TGTGCCAGCAGCTTGGCCCTAGGCGGGGCCTACGAGCAGTACTTC,CASSLALGGAYEQYF
TRBJ2-7,TRBD1,.,TRBV5-1,TGCGCCAGCAGACAAGGGACAGGGTTCTACGAGCAGTACTTC,CASRQGTGFYEQYF
TRBJ2-7,TRBD2,.,TRBV2,TGTGCCAGCAGTTTTGGACTAGCGGGGGCCGCGTACGAGCAGTACTTC,CASSFGLAGAAYEQYF
TRBJ2-7,.,.,TRBV7-9,TGTGCCAGCACCCAAAGGTGGGCCGAGCAGTACTTC,CASTQRWAEQYF
TRBJ2-1,.,.,TRBV13,TGTGCCAGCAGCTTAGGAGCTAGCGACTCCTACAATGAGCAGTTCTTC,CASSLGASDSYNEQFF
TRBJ1-2,.,.,TRBV2,TGTGCCAGCAGTGTAGAACAGTCCTATGGCTACACCTTC,CASSVEQSYGYTF
TRBJ1-2,.,.,TRBV19,TGTGCCAGTACCACCAGGAGTCACGCCGAGGGCACCTTC,CASTTRSHAEGTF
TRBJ1-6,.,few,TRBV21-1,TGTGCCAGCAGCAAAGCTTCCCTCTATAATTCACCCCTCCACTTT,CASSKASLYNSPLHF
TRBJ2-1,TRBD2,.,TRBV11-2,TGTGCCAGCAGCTCAGGCGGGGGGGGCATCAGCTCCTACAATGAGCAGTTCTTC,CASSSGGGGISSYNEQFF
TRBJ2-7,TRBD1,.,TRBV7-9,TGTGCCAGCAGTACCCCCGACAGGGGGATATCCTACGAGCAGTACTTC,CASSTPDRGISYEQYF
TRBJ1-1,TRBD1,.,TRBV19,TGTGCCAGCTCTACTCTACAGGGGACCACTGAAGCTTTCTTT,CASSTLQGTTEAFF
TRBJ2-1,.,.,TRBV30,TGTGCCTGGAGTTTGTCCAGCGGAGCTAGATACAATGAGCAGTTCTTC,CAWSLSSGARYNEQFF
TRBJ2-2,.,once,TRBV30,TGTGCCTGGAGTGTTCTCGGGGAGCTGTTTTTT,CAWSVLGELFF
TRBJ2-5,TRBD1,.,TRBV7-7,TGTGCTAGCAGCTCGCCCGGGACAGGGGGAGAGACCCAGTACTTC,CASSSPGTGGETQYF
TRBJ2-5,TRBD2,.,TRBV5-1,TGCGCCAGCAGCTTGGTCCAACTAGCGGGGCAAGAGACCCAGTACTTC,CASSLVQLAGQETQYF
TRBJ1-2,.,.,TRBV15,TGTGCCACCAGCAGAGATCTCAACACAGTGGGCTATGGCTACACCTTC,CATSRDLNTVGYGYTF
TRBJ1-2,TRBD1,.,TRBV18,TGTGCCAGCTCGGGGGGACAGGGGATGTCCCTGGGCTACACCTTC,CASSGGQGMSLGYTF
TRBJ1-2,.,.,TRBV27,TGTGCCAGCAGTCCCGGACAGAACTATGGCTACACCTTC,CASSPGQNYGYTF
TRBJ2-1,TRBD2,.,TRBV6-6,TGTGCCAGCAGTTACCGTAGCGGGGGTCAAAATGAGCAGTTCTTC,CASSYRSGGQNEQFF
TRBJ2-5,.,once,TRBV7-2,TGTGCCAGCATCCAACCGGGGGTATTCGAGACCCAGTACTTC,CASIQPGVFETQYF
TRBJ2-3,TRBD2,few,TRBV4-3,TGCGCCAGCAGCCAAGAAATTTCCTGGCGGGGGGGTTCGGATACGCAGTATTTT,CASSQEISWRGGSDTQYF
TRBJ2-2,.,.,TRBV6-5,TGTGCCAGCAGGGACCTAACCGGGGAGCTGTTTTTT,CASRDLTGELFF
TRBJ1-2,TRBD1,.,TRBV5-1,TGCGCCAGCAGCGCGGGACAGAGCTATGGCTACACCTTC,CASSAGQSYGYTF
TRBJ1-2,.,once,TRBV6-6,TGTGCCAGCATTTTTAAGGGGGTGGGCTATGGCTACACCTTC,CASIFKGVGYGYTF
TRBJ1-1,.,.,TRBV5-1,TGCGCCAGCAGAGAGGGGCCGAACACTGAAGCTTTCTTT,CASREGPNTEAFF
TRBJ1-2,.,.,TRBV6-6,TGTGCCAGCAGTTCGGACTCCGCCCGCGGCTACACCTTC,CASSSDSARGYTF
TRBJ1-2,.,.,TRBV4-3,TGCGCCAGCAGCCAAGCCGGGGGGGCCTATGGCTACACCTTC,CASSQAGGAYGYTF
TRBJ1-3,.,.,TRBV9,TGTGCCAGCAGCGTAGGACGGGTCTCTGGAAACACCATATATTTT,CASSVGRVSGNTIYF
TRBJ2-7,TRBD2,.,TRBV30,TGTGCCTCTCGACGGGCCTGGGGGGGCGAGCAGTACTTC,CASRRAWGGEQYF
TRBJ2-7,.,.,TRBV10-3,TGTGCCATCAGTGATAAAGGGGCCGAGCAGTACTTC,CAISDKGAEQYF